This TCR beta chain was identified in a study of cytomegalovirus exposure and HLA in healthy donors. This clone was counted only a few times. Its antigen is currently unknown. Study conclusions and caveats: Reported performance of the classifier showed diagnosis of cytomegalovirus status with high specificity and sensitivity.

Use of 60 Vbeta and 13 Jbeta primers characterized the PCR. Clones were read by immunoSEQ multiplex PCR, and TCRdb kept only the in-frame ones, dropping some. The table includes tens of thousands of clones, 70% to 85% detected once. The CDR3 extends over 15 amino acids. CDR1 SGHRS and CDR2 YFSETQ come from the germline V gene. V dropped 4 bases and J dropped 0 bases, with 12 bases sitting between them. The rearrangement joins TRBV5-1 to TRBJ2-3; perhaps TRBD1 as D (6 bases). The clonotype comes from a man aged 50 to 60 in good health and CMV-seropositive. The specimen was PBMCs. For the CDR3, the DNA is TGCGCCAGCAGCCCCCTGGGGGCGAGCACAGATACGCAGTATTTT. Protein: CASSPLGASTDTQYF.